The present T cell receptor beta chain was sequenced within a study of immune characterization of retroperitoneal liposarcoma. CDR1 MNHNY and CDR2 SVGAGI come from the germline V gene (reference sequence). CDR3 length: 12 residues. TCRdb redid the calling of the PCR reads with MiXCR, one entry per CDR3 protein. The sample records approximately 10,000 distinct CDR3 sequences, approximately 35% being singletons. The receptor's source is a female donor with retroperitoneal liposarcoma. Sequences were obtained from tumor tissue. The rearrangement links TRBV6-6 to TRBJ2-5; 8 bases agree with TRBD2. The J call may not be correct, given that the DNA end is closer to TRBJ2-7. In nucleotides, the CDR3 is TGTGCCAGCAGGACTAGCGCCTACGAGCAGTACTTC. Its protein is CASRTSAYEQYF.